The 21 T cell receptor beta chains below come from one sample, sequenced in a study of blood T cell repertoires in COVID-19. Clones were read by immunoSEQ multiplex PCR, and TCRdb kept only the in-frame ones, dropping some. The top ten clones hold 7% of a sample with 180,000 or so clones, 86% of them seen once. The specimen was peripheral blood. These TCRs come from a woman over 75 in a cohort sampled during active or convalescent COVID-19.

The chain employs TRBV27 and TRBJ2-1; 8 positions match TRBD2. CDR3 length: 16 amino acids. J was trimmed by 1 base and V by 6 bases; bases with no gene match: 8. Germline CDR1 reads MNHEY; CDR2 reads SMNVEV (reference sequence). In nucleotides, the CDR3 is TGTGCCAGCAGAGCACGGGAGGGCTGGTCCTACAATGAGCAGTTCTTC. Translating gives CASRAREGWSYNEQFF.

This clone was recorded once. This rearrangement joins TRBV7-2 to TRBJ1-2; TRBD1 matches at 9 bases. From germline, CDR1 is SGHTA and CDR2 FQGNSA. This CDR3 has 17 amino acids. Trimming cost V 1 base and J 8 bases; bases outside gene matches: 14. The CDR3 coding sequence is TGTGCCAGCAGCTTAGTTTTGGGACAGGGAAGGAAGGCCGGCTACACCTTC. As protein: CASSLVLGQGRKAGYTF.

CDR3 sequence (DNA): TGTGCCAGCAGTTTTTGGGTGGGCAAACATAACTCTGGAAACACCATATATTTT. Translated: CASSFWVGKHNSGNTIYF. This chain uses TRBV28 with TRBJ1-3; the D is unclear. Germline CDR1 and CDR2: MDHEN and SYDVKM. The CDR3 spans 18 residues. V lost 3 bases and J 0 bases, leaving 18 bases between the germline ends.

This rearrangement joins TRBV28 to TRBJ1-3; D gene uncertain. Germline values: CDR1 MDHEN, CDR2 SYDVKM. CDR3 length: 15 residues. The V end was cut by 5 bases, the J end by 4 bases, with 15 bases between. CDR3: CASSILRFGGNTIYF. CDR3 DNA: TGTGCCAGCAGTATACTACGTTTTGGGGGAAACACCATATATTTT. Complete variable domain (other parts from reference TRBV28 and TRBJ1-3): DVKVTQSSRYLVKRTGEKVFLECVQDMDHENMFWYRQDPGLGLRLIYFSYDVKMKEKGDIPEGYSVSREKKERFSLILESASTNQTSMYLCASSILRFGGNTIYFGEGSWLTVV.

This clone turned up a few times. The chain employs TRBV28 and TRBJ1-2, with TRBD1 matching over 7 bases. The junction had 9 bases not matched to a gene; V was cut back by 5 bases and J by 6 bases. The CDR3 is 14 residues long. Germline-derived CDR1 and CDR2 are MDHEN and SYDVKM. The CDR3 sequence: CASSPGGWVDGYTF. As DNA, the CDR3 is TGTGCCAGCAGTCCAGGGGGTTGGGTTGATGGCTACACCTTC.

The chain uses TRBV14 and TRBJ2-7; D remains ambiguous. CDR3 length: 15 amino acids. Trimming took off 5 bases at V and 2 bases at J, with 16 bases between the two ends. In germline, CDR1 is SGHDN, CDR2 FVKESK. The CDR3 DNA sequence: TGTGCCAGCAGCTCAAAACAGAGAAAAACCTACGAGCAGTACGTC. Its translation: CASSSKQRKTYEQYV.

The chain carries TRBV6-6 and TRBJ1-1; 10 nucleotides line up with TRBD1. The CDR3 is 16 residues long. The V segment lost 6 bases and the J segment 2 bases; nucleotides outside the gene matches: 9. CDR1 is MNHNY and CDR2 is SVGAGI in the germline V gene (reference sequence). The CDR3: CASSHGGQGLNTEAFF. The CDR3 region has the DNA TGTGCCAGCAGCCACGGGGGACAGGGGTTAAACACTGAAGCTTTCTTT.

The chain is built from TRBV29-1 and TRBJ1-3, with TRBD1 as a possible D gene (5 bases). Germline V lookup: CDR1 SQVTM, CDR2 ANQGSEA. V dropped 6 bases and J dropped 2 bases, with 14 bases sitting between them. This CDR3 spans 14 amino acids. The DNA of the CDR3 is TGCAGCGTGGACCAGGACACCCCTGGAAACACCATATATTTT. Its translation: CSVDQDTPGNTIYF. The full variable domain, completed using reference TRBV29-1 and TRBJ1-3, is SAVISQKPSRDICQRGTSLTIQCQVDSQVTMMFWYRQQPGQSLTLIATANQGSEATYESGFVIDKFPISRPNLTFSTLTVSNMSPEDSSIYLCSVDQDTPGNTIYFGEGSWLTVV.

The chain employs TRBV24-1 and TRBJ1-2; D possibly corresponds to TRBD1 (5 bases). CDR1 KGHDR and CDR2 SFDVKD come from the germline V gene. V dropped 4 bases and J dropped 3 bases, with 5 bases sitting between them. This CDR3 contains 12 residues. The CDR3: CATSDRDYGYTF. CDR3 in DNA: TGTGCCACCAGTGACAGGGACTATGGCTACACCTTC.

The V and J genes are TRBV7-9 and TRBJ1-4; D is undetermined. With 7 bases removed from V and 4 bases from J, the gap between germline ends came to 7 bases. Germline-derived CDR1 and CDR2 are SEHNR and FQNEAQ (reference sequence). This CDR3 has 12 amino acids. The CDR3 protein is CASTDYNEKLFF. The CDR3 DNA is TGTGCCAGCACAGACTATAATGAAAAACTGTTTTTT.

The genes are TRBV21-1 and TRBJ1-3. TRBV21-1 corresponds to a pseudogene. The CDR3 contains 14 residues. The CDR3, as DNA: TGTGCCTTCAACCGCGGAATCTCTGGAAACACCATATATTTT. It yields the protein CAFNRGISGNTIYF.

The chain links TRBV2 to TRBJ2-5, with TRBD2 matching over 11 bases. Germline lookup yields CDR1 SNHLY and CDR2 FYNNEI. With 5 bases clipped from V and 4 bases from J, the junction kept 9 bases outside the gene matches. The CDR3 is 16 amino acids. CDR3 sequence reads: CASSSFTGTSGETQYF. As DNA, the CDR3 is TGTGCCAGCAGTTCGTTTACCGGGACTAGCGGAGAGACCCAGTACTTC.

The rearrangement joins TRBV7-8 to TRBJ2-5, with TRBD1 identical over 11 bases. Trimming removed 5 bases from V and 2 bases from J; junction bases left unmatched: 7. Looked up from germline, CDR1 is SGHVS and CDR2 is FQNEAQ. There are 16 residues in the CDR3. The DNA of the CDR3 is TGTGCCAGCAGCCCCGGGACAGGGGGACTACAAGAGACCCAGTACTTC. It specifies CASSPGTGGLQETQYF.

The rearrangement joins TRBV10-2 to TRBJ2-2; 7 bases agree with TRBD2. The CDR3 totals 14 residues. Germline V gene lookup returns CDR1 WSHSY and CDR2 SAAADI. V lost 4 bases, J lost 5 bases, and 4 bases stayed unmatched. CDR3 loop: CASSAREGTGELFF. DNA of the CDR3: TGCGCCAGCAGTGCGAGGGAGGGGACCGGGGAGCTGTTTTTT.

The gene calls are TRBV18 and TRBJ1-2; 7 nucleotides line up with TRBD1. Trimming removed 2 bases from V and 4 bases from J; junction bases left unmatched: 10. Germline values: CDR1 KGHSH, CDR2 LQKENI. This CDR3 region has 16 residues. CDR3 in amino acids: CASSPVWGQTSYGYTF. In DNA form, the CDR3 reads TGTGCCAGCTCACCAGTTTGGGGACAGACGAGCTATGGCTACACCTTC.

This rearrangement joins TRBV24-1 to TRBJ1-5; D gene unclear. With 5 bases removed from V and 0 bases from J, the gap between germline ends came to 13 bases. The V gene's germline CDR1 is KGHDR and CDR2 SFDVKD. The CDR3 covers 16 residues. The CDR3 here is CATSASGRDSNQPQHF. DNA of the CDR3: TGTGCCACCAGTGCCAGTGGACGGGATAGCAATCAGCCCCAGCATTTT.

The J gene is TRBJ2-3, the V gene TRBV20-1; 7 bases match TRBD2. Germline CDR1 reads DFQATT; CDR2 reads SNEGSKA (reference sequence). This CDR3 region has 15 residues. V lost 3 bases to trimming and J lost 0 bases; unmatched junction nucleotides: 6. CDR3 sequence (DNA): TGCAGTGCTAGTAGAGCTAGCGGTAGCACAGATACGCAGTATTTT. Translating it yields CSASRASGSTDTQYF.

The chain couples TRBV7-2 to TRBJ2-7, with 9 positions matching TRBD2. The V gene's germline CDR1 is SGHTA and CDR2 FQGNSA. The trim removed 5 bases at V and 1 base at J, leaving 3 bases unmatched. This CDR3 is built from 14 residues. In DNA, the CDR3 is TGTGCCAGCAGCCCCCTAGCGGGGTCCTACGAGCAGTACTTC. It is translated as CASSPLAGSYEQYF.

The chain couples TRBV7-9 to TRBJ2-2, with D perhaps matching TRBD2 (6 bases). Germline V gives CDR1 SEHNR, CDR2 FQNEAQ (reference sequence). V dropped 3 bases and J dropped 5 bases, with 19 bases sitting between them. This CDR3 has 17 residues. The CDR3 is CASSFGGVREGTGELFF. For the CDR3, the DNA is TGTGCCAGCAGCTTTGGCGGGGTCCGGGAAGGAACCGGGGAGCTGTTTTTT.

This clone has a single count. The chain couples TRBV18 to TRBJ1-5; D uncertain. Trimming shortened V by 3 bases and J by 7 bases, and 10 bases separated the two germline ends. The length of the CDR3 is 13 residues. The germline gives CDR1 KGHSH, CDR2 LQKENI. CDR3 nucleotides: TGTGCCAGCTCACCTGCGGCAGCACAGCCCCAGCATTTT. Protein: CASSPAAAQPQHF.

This chain joins TRBV6-5 and TRBJ1-2; a weak D match, TRBD1 (6 bases). This CDR3 is built from 15 residues. The germline gives CDR1 MNHEY, CDR2 SVGAGI. V lost 6 bases to trimming and J lost 1 base, with 15 bases between them. The CDR3 DNA reads as TGTGCCAGCAGGAGGACAGAAATGCTTAACTATGGCTACACCTTC. Amino acid sequence: CASRRTEMLNYGYTF.